Sequencing of this T cell receptor beta chain was carried out in a study of shared clonotypes between healthy human individuals. Donors included only healthy HIV-negative adults lacking recent acute infections or vaccinations. CDR1 is SNHLY and CDR2 is FYNNEI in the germline V gene. The CDR3 sequence is 15 residues long. After removal of 4 bases from V and 3 bases from J, the junction contained 4 bases not matched to a gene. Libraries were prepared by immunoSEQ multiplex PCR; TCRdb keeps only in-frame clonotypes and omits some of them. The sample yields 2 million or so clones, 90% to 95% seen once. Sequenced: naive CD4+ T cells sorted from blood. As for subset: CD45RA+ positively selected. The J gene is TRBJ1-4, the V gene TRBV2; 8 nucleotides line up with TRBD1. This receptor was taken from a man younger than 35 in good health. The CDR3 DNA sequence: TGTGCCAGCAGTGTGCAGGGGGCGGCTAATGAAAAACTGTTTTTT. Its protein is CASSVQGAANEKLFF. The full variable domain, completed using reference TRBV2 and TRBJ1-4, is EPEVTQTPSHQVTQMGQEVILRCVPISNHLYFYWYRQILGQKVEFLVSFYNNEISEKSEIFDDQFSVERPDGSNFTLKIRSTKLEDSAMYFCASSVQGAANEKLFFGSGTQLSVL.